This T cell receptor (beta chain) was sequenced for a study of CD8 T cells in Susac syndrome. Across the whole study: At the time of blood draw, patients with Susac syndrome were therapy-naive, receiving corticosteroids, or receiving intravenous immunoglobulin alone.

TCR beta was sequenced from blood CD8+ and CD4+ T cells. Negative magnetic isolation gave CD8+ and CD4+ cells; FACS enriched CD8+ TEMRA. Reverse transcription of about 0.5 to 1 ug RNA used random hexamers. Each CDR3 protein is one row after TCRdb ran MiXCR on the immunoSEQ multiplex PCR reads. Of 95,000 to 150,000 distinct CDR3 sequences in the sample, around 94% were seen once. From germline, CDR1 is SEHNR and CDR2 FQNEAQ (reference sequence). This CDR3 has 15 residues. V was shortened by 1 base and J by 5 bases, with 15 bases between the two germline ends. This clonotype originated in a human donor with Susac syndrome. This chain uses TRBV7-9 with TRBJ2-7, with a tentative D call TRBD1 (5 bases). The sample was CD8+ T cells from PBMCs. CDR3 nucleotides: TGTGCCAGCAGCTTAGATAAGGGGCCGTCTCACGAGCAGTACTTC. Translation gives CASSLDKGPSHEQYF. Full variable domain (remainder filled in from reference TRBV7-9 and TRBJ2-7): DTGVSQNPRHKITKRGQNVTFRCDPISEHNRLYWYRQTLGQGPEFLTYFQNEAQLEKSRLLSDRFSAERPKGSFSTLEIQRTEQGDSAMYLCASSLDKGPSHEQYFGPGTRLTVT.